Listed below are T cell receptor beta chains from one sample, sequenced in a study of shared clonotypes between healthy human individuals. Using immunoSEQ multiplex PCR, the repertoire was profiled, and TCRdb retains in-frame clones only, with some absent. The sample has millions of clones, approximately 95% seen once. The sample consisted of naive CD4+ T cells from PBMCs. The receptors come from a man aged 18-30 years in good health. Some clones in this sample may be carry-over from other donors' samples. Each CDR3 is given with its conserved first and last residue. A D gene is named only where the DNA matches it firmly. Clone size, where shown, is once, few, many, or a class for clones that have expanded.

-,TRBV28,TRBD1,TRBJ1-6,TGTGCCAGCAGAACCACGGGACAGGGTCTGTCTATTTTATCCCTCCACTTT,CASRTTGQGLSILSLHF
-,TRBV29-1,-,TRBJ1-4,TGCAGCGTTGAAGATGAAGGGACACCCCAGGGAGAAAAACTGTTTTTT,CSVEDEGTPQGEKLFF
-,TRBV2,TRBD1,TRBJ2-7,TGTGCCAGCAGCCCTAACGGACAGGGTTCGTACGAGCAGTACTTC,CASSPNGQGSYEQYF
-,TRBV7-2,-,TRBJ2-3,TGTGCCAGCAGCTTATTAGGCGTAAGCTCTAGCACAGATACGCAGTATTTT,CASSLLGVSSSTDTQYF
-,TRBV2,-,TRBJ2-5,TGTGCCAGCAGTTCAGGACCGGGAAGGAAAGAGACCCAGTACTTC,CASSSGPGRKETQYF
-,TRBV30,-,TRBJ1-4,TGTGCCTGGAGTGTACTGTCCCTTGGAGAAAAACTGTTTTTT,CAWSVLSLGEKLFF
-,TRBV7-2,-,TRBJ1-5,TGTGCCAGCAATGATAGGGTGGGTAATCAGCCCCAGCATTTT,CASNDRVGNQPQHF
once,TRBV6-5,-,TRBJ1-2,TGTGCCAGCAGTTACTGGGGGGGGGAGGCGGGCTACACCTTC,CASSYWGGEAGYTF
-,TRBV6-5,-,TRBJ2-5,TGTGCCAGCAGGCTACAGGGACCAGGACCCCAGTACTTC,CASRLQGPGPQYF
-,TRBV28,-,TRBJ1-2,TGTGCCAGCAGTGTTGGCGGGGGATCCTACTATGGCTACACCTTC,CASSVGGGSYYGYTF
-,TRBV4-1,-,TRBJ1-3,TGCGCCAGCAGCCAAGCATCCCCTGGGACCTCTGGAAACACCATATATTTT,CASSQASPGTSGNTIYF
-,TRBV28,-,TRBJ2-7,TGTGCCAGCAGGCCGGGGGACTTGGGGGAGCAGTACTTC,CASRPGDLGEQYF